Listed here is a single T cell receptor (beta chain). This specimen belongs to a study of PD-L1 blockade in urothelial cancer. Libraries were prepared by immunoSEQ multiplex PCR; TCRdb keeps only in-frame clonotypes and omits some of them. The sample lists more than 30,000 clones; 75% to 85% were seen once. V lost 0 bases and J lost 0; bases outside the gene matches: 0. This CDR3 contains 16 residues. The germline V gene encodes CDR1 KGHSH and CDR2 LQKENI. This specimen consisted of PBMCs, obtained around atezolizumab (anti-PD-L1) treatment. V gene TRBV18 combines with J gene TRBJ2-2, with 8 bases that match TRBD1. The receptor was isolated from a man in his sixties with urothelial cancer. Written as DNA, the CDR3 is TGTGCCAGCTCACCACCGGGACAGGCGAACACCGGGGAGCTGTTTTTT. This gives the protein CASSPPGQANTGELFF.